The subject of this entry is one T cell receptor (beta chain). The clone's antigen remains unknown. There are no base qualities to consult, and no much larger clone falls within one base. The data originate from a study of blood T cell repertoires in COVID-19 (dated by TCRdb to 2020 to 2021). Looking at the study overall: Samples covering the acute and convalescent phases of COVID-19 were provided by collaborators in the United States, Italy and Spain. Deeply sampled blood TCRbeta repertoires from subjects exposed to, actively infected with, or recovered from COVID-19 were included in the dataset. The repertoires were made available in a free public database intended to serve as a resource for research on the immune response to SARS-CoV-2. Nearly every sample came with metadata listing a de-identified subject ID, COVID-19 status, age in years and sex. The material from the prospective study consisted of cDNA or gDNA derived from T cells, B-cell-depleted T cells, or PBMCs. Samples came from the ongoing ImmuneRACE study (first 160 participants) plus 1,254 subjects from 6 global collaborators. Where available, HLA class I and class II types were taken from metadata supplied by the sample provider and were not determined by assay-based typing.

TCRbeta CDR3 regions were amplified from genomic DNA using the immunoSEQ Assay, a bias-controlled multiplex PCR. In the authors' own workflow: The number of nucleated cells in each sample was estimated from the amplification of reference gene primers within the assay. To quantify the absolute abundance of each unique TCRbeta CDR3 rearrangement, sequence reads were collapsed and filtered. Productive Simpson clonality was computed per sample as the square root of Simpson's diversity index over productive rearrangements. Not all clones reach the TCRdb copy of this immuneACCESS table, which keeps in-frame sequences only. Checked studies attribute under half of the gap to unresolved V genes and leave the rest unexplained. The DNA gave D and trimming, while V, J and clone size come from that table. This sample is represented by approximately 63,000 clones; more than 75% of them were singletons. The biggest ten clones account for 40% to 60% of the sample.

Per the germline V gene, MDHEN is the CDR1 and SYDVKM is the CDR2. From the cysteine through the phenylalanine, the CDR3 covers 15 amino acids. CDR3 DNA only is kept here, 45 bases in frame from base 1. Cut back by 8 bases and 0 bases, the V and J ends lie 17 bases apart. Each collaborating institution followed its own protocols to collect whole blood in K2EDTA tubes. For TCRbeta analysis, collaborators shipped samples as frozen whole blood, isolated PBMCs, or DNA extracted from either of those sample types. What the research found in general, with its limitations: Clinical and demographic metadata were provided uncurated, with the amount varying by source and participant.

The chain was built from TRBV28 and TRBJ2-7, and perhaps TRBD2 as D gene, on 6 matching bases. Material for sequencing was peripheral blood. This clonotype was obtained from a woman at least 80 years old with acute or convalescent COVID-19. The CDR3 sequence is CASLPAAGSSYEQYF. The nucleotides read TGTGCCAGCCTCCCGGCGGCGGGGAGCTCCTACGAGCAGTACTTC. The CDR3, completed at both ends by the reference TRBV28 and TRBJ2-7 genes, gives the full variable domain DVKVTQSSRYLVKRTGEKVFLECVQDMDHENMFWYRQDPGLGLRLIYFSYDVKMKEKGDIPEGYSVSREKKERFSLILESASTNQTSMYLCASLPAAGSSYEQYFGPGTRLTVT.